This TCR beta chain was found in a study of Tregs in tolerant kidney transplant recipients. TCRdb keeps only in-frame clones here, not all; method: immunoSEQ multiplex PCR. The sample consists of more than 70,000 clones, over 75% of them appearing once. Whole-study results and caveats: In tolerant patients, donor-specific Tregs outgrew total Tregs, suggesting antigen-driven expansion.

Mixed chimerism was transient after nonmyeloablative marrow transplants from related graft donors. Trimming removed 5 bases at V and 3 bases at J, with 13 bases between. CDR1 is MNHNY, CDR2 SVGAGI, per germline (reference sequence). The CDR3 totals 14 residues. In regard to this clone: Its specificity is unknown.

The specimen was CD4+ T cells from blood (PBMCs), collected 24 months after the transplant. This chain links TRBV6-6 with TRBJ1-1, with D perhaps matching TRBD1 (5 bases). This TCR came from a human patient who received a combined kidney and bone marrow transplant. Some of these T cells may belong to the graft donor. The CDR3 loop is CASSLRTGDTEAFF. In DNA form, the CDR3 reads TGTGCCAGCAGTCTACGGACGGGGGACACTGAAGCTTTCTTT.